The next 14 T cell receptor beta chains were all read from a single sample in a study of blood T cell repertoires in COVID-19. Sequencing was performed with immunoSEQ multiplex PCR; in TCRdb, only in-frame clones are kept and a portion is missing. The sample lists 210,000 or so clones, under 90% occurring once. The specimen sequenced was peripheral blood. The receptor set was obtained from a woman of 80 years or more with COVID-19, enrolled during active disease.

The chain couples TRBV14 to TRBJ2-1; D perhaps matches TRBD1 (5 bases). The germline V gene has CDR1 SGHDN and CDR2 FVKESK. CDR3 length: 14 amino acids. V lost 2 bases and J 3 bases, leaving 8 bases between the germline ends. CDR3 residues: CASSQWGRYNEQFF. DNA for the CDR3: TGTGCCAGCAGCCAATGGGGCCGCTACAATGAGCAGTTCTTC.

V usage is TRBV6-1 and J usage is TRBJ1-5; the D is unclear. The CDR3 runs 15 residues. Germline CDR1 is MNHNS and CDR2 is SASEGT. V lost 1 base and J 7 bases, leaving 14 bases between the germline ends. This chain's CDR3 is CASSEVGGLWQPQHF. In DNA form, the CDR3 reads TGTGCCAGCAGTGAAGTCGGAGGTTTATGGCAGCCCCAGCATTTT.

The J gene is TRBJ2-2, the V gene TRBV4-1; D is perhaps TRBD1 (6 bases). Germline V gene sequence: CDR1 MGHRA, CDR2 YSYEKL. There are 15 residues in the CDR3. Trimming took 4 bases from V and 7 from J, leaving 16 bases between them. The CDR3: CASSRNRDEGGELFF. DNA for the CDR3: TGCGCCAGCAGCCGGAACAGGGATGAGGGCGGGGAGCTGTTTTTT.

The gene calls are TRBV25-1 and TRBJ1-5, with a possible D match to TRBD1 (5 bases). The CDR3 runs 13 residues. Between the trimmed V and J ends, which lost 8 bases and 6 bases, there was a span of 14 bases. CDR1 MGHDK and CDR2 SYGVNS come from the germline V gene. The chain's CDR3 is CASSDSKIQPQHF. In nucleotides, the CDR3 is TGTGCCAGCTCAGACAGTAAAATTCAGCCCCAGCATTTT.

The chain carries TRBV28 and TRBJ1-2; D is undetermined. V lost 6 bases and J 4 bases, leaving 21 bases between the germline ends. The V gene's germline CDR1 is MDHEN and CDR2 SYDVKM. This CDR3 is built from 16 residues. The CDR3 loop reads CASSSQSGSRGYGYTF. In DNA, the CDR3 is TGTGCCAGCAGCTCTCAGTCCGGCAGCCGAGGCTATGGCTACACCTTC.

Written as DNA, the CDR3 is TGTGCCAGCAGCTCCGGACTAGCGGAGACCTACGAGCAGTACTTC. Its protein product is CASSSGLAETYEQYF. The V and J genes are TRBV7-9 and TRBJ2-7; TRBD2 matches at 10 bases. V trimming: 4 bases; J trimming: 2 bases; junction bases outside the gene matches: 5. The CDR3 contains 15 residues. Germline V gene sequence: CDR1 SEHNR, CDR2 FQNEAQ (reference sequence).

The V and J genes are TRBV5-1 and TRBJ2-7; 7 positions agree with TRBD1. The CDR3 is 15 amino acids. The trim removed 5 bases at V and 3 bases at J, leaving 11 bases unmatched. CDR1 SGHRS and CDR2 YFSETQ come from the germline V gene. Here the CDR3 DNA reads TGCGCCAGCAGAAGAGGGGACAGTGAGATCTACGAGCAGTACTTC. This gives the protein CASRRGDSEIYEQYF.

The chain is built from TRBV2 and TRBJ2-5, with TRBD2 matching over 7 bases. The CDR3 totals 16 residues. Germline lookup yields CDR1 SNHLY and CDR2 FYNNEI. With 1 base clipped from V and 2 bases from J, the junction kept 7 bases outside the gene matches. In nucleotides, the CDR3 is TGTGCCAGCAGTGAAGGGTTCGCTAGCGGACAAGAGACCCAGTACTTC. Translated, it gives CASSEGFASGQETQYF.

This CDR3 is CASSEARGRENTEAFF. The CDR3 DNA follows: TGTGCCAGCAGTGAAGCGAGGGGGCGGGAGAACACTGAAGCTTTCTTT. V and J are TRBV6-1 and TRBJ1-1; 7 bases align to TRBD1. CDR3 length: 16 residues. Germline V CDR1 and CDR2: MNHNS, SASEGT. Trimming at V came to 0 bases and at J to 1 base, leaving 5 bases not matched to a gene.

The J gene is TRBJ2-5, the V gene TRBV7-2, with D possibly being TRBD2 (6 bases). The CDR3 consists of 14 residues. Germline CDR1 reads SGHTA; CDR2 reads FQGNSA. The germline V and J ends were trimmed by 1 base and 3 bases, with 9 bases remaining between them. The CDR3 DNA reads TGTGCCAGCAGCTTAGAGATAGCGGAAGAGACCCAGTACTTC. It translates to CASSLEIAEETQYF.

This clone was counted many times. J is TRBJ1-2 and V is TRBV2, with 8 bases lining up with TRBD1. The CDR3 contains 14 residues. The trim removed 6 bases at V and 5 bases at J, leaving 8 bases unmatched. Germline V CDR1 and CDR2: SNHLY, FYNNEI. The CDR3 coding sequence is TGTGCCAGCAGGAAACAGACAGGGGCGTATGGCTACACCTTC. This codes for CASRKQTGAYGYTF.

The gene calls are TRBV21-1 and TRBJ2-2; TRBD1 is taken as the D call from the table, unchecked against the DNA. TRBV21-1 is recorded as a pseudogene. This CDR3 has 13 residues. The CDR3 DNA sequence: TGTGCCAGCAGCGGGCAGAAGACCGGGGAGCTGTTTTTT. Amino acid sequence: CASSGQKTGELFF.

The chain couples TRBV6-6 to TRBJ2-1, with 7 bases identical to TRBD1. The CDR3 runs 13 residues. The germline gives CDR1 MNHNY, CDR2 SVGAGI (reference sequence). The junction had 5 bases not matched to a gene; V was cut back by 8 bases and J by 4 bases. The DNA for the CDR3 is TGTGCCAGCGGATCACAGGGGTACAATGAGCAGTTCTTC. It is translated as CASGSQGYNEQFF.

V usage is TRBV4-1 and J usage is TRBJ2-2; D not certain. The CDR3 has 14 amino acids. The germline V gene has CDR1 MGHRA and CDR2 YSYEKL. The ends were cut back, 1 base at V and 5 bases at J, with 8 bases in the middle. The CDR3 region has the DNA TGCGCCAGCAGCCAAGGGAGCGTTACCGGGGAGCTGTTTTTT. Protein product: CASSQGSVTGELFF.